This T cell receptor (beta chain) was found in a study of shared clonotypes between healthy human individuals. Generated by immunoSEQ multiplex PCR, the TCRdb table keeps only in-frame clones and is missing some. The data hold some 200,000 clones, with about 65% observed a single time. With 1 base clipped from V and 14 bases from J, the junction kept 7 bases outside the gene matches. The CDR3 has 13 amino acids. Germline V gene lookup returns CDR1 SEHNR and CDR2 FQNEAQ (reference sequence). Concerning this clone: Antigen: not known.

General study points: Clonotypes shared by all four donors outscored non-shared clonotypes in generation probability.

Sequences were obtained from memory CD4+ T cells sorted from blood. Stated subset: CD45RA-negative fraction. The gene calls are TRBV7-9 and TRBJ2-1, with 8 bases matching TRBD2. The TCR originated in a man aged 25 to 40 in good health. The CDR3 bases are TGTGCCAGCAGCTTAGAGCCGGGACTAGTAAAGTTCTTC. Encoded protein: CASSLEPGLVKFF.